A single sample is the source of the 19 T cell receptor beta chains below, sequenced in a study of response to subunit inactivated influenza vaccine. TCRdb used MiXCR to reprocess the RT-PCR reads, holding one entry per CDR3 protein. The sample lists about 310,000 distinct CDR3 sequences, approximately 20% seen once, with around 10% in the top ten. The specimen was PBMCs from blood, collected about 19 months after vaccination. These receptors originate from a man aged 50 to 75 who received an inactivated influenza vaccine.

J is TRBJ1-6 and V is TRBV7-2; 9 bases align to TRBD1. Unmatched junction bases numbered 7, after V lost 1 base and J lost 9 bases. The CDR3 spans 16 residues. Germline V gene sequence: CDR1 SGHTA, CDR2 FQGNSA. CDR3 DNA: TGTGCCAGCAGCTTAGGGTCTGGACAGGGGACTTCACCCCTCCACTTT. Protein: CASSLGSGQGTSPLHF. The variable domain in full, completed from reference TRBV7-2 and TRBJ1-6, reads GAGVSQSPSNKVTEKGKDVELRCDPISGHTALYWYRQSLGQGLEFLIYFQGNSAPDKSGLPSDRFSAERTGGSVSTLTIQRTQQEDSAVYLCASSLGSGQGTSPLHFGNGTRLTVT.

The sample holds one count of this clonotype. This rearrangement joins TRBV7-9 to TRBJ2-1; 10 bases align to TRBD2. The germline CDR1 and CDR2 sequences are SEHNR and FQNEAQ (reference sequence). The CDR3 consists of 15 residues. The V and J ends lost 4 bases and 3 bases, in that order; junction bases with no gene match: 3. The CDR3 sequence is CASSSAGGYYNEQFF. The CDR3 DNA is TGTGCCAGCAGCTCAGCGGGAGGGTACTACAATGAGCAGTTCTTC.

The V and J genes are TRBV15 and TRBJ1-2; D remains ambiguous. V was trimmed by 0 bases and J by 2 bases, leaving 10 bases between them. The length of the CDR3 is 15 residues. CDR1 and CDR2 (germline): LNHNV, YYDKDF (reference sequence). CDR3 amino acids: CATSRDSPRNYGYTF. The CDR3 DNA sequence: TGTGCCACCAGCAGAGATAGTCCCAGGAACTATGGCTACACCTTC.

This clonotype was detected only a few times. This chain connects TRBV18 to TRBJ2-7; TRBD2 aligns across 9 bases. CDR1 and CDR2 from the germline V gene are KGHSH and LQKENI. Trimming took 4 bases from V and 1 from J; bases not matched to a gene: 5. The CDR3 spans 15 residues. The CDR3 DNA follows: TGTGCCAGCTCACAAGCGGGGGGCGTATCCTACGAGCAGTACTTC. Amino acids: CASSQAGGVSYEQYF.

This clonotype occurred a few times. The CDR3 here is CASSRTGLSREKLFF. CDR3 DNA: TGCGCCAGCAGCCGAACGGGGTTAAGCCGTGAAAAACTGTTTTTT. The J gene is TRBJ1-4, the V gene TRBV4-1; D call uncertain. Deletions cut 4 bases from V and 7 bases from J, with 16 bases between. This CDR3 is 15 amino acids long. The germline CDR1 and CDR2 sequences are MGHRA and YSYEKL.

The V call is TRBV11-2, the J call TRBJ2-1; the match to TRBD2 covers 8 bases. This CDR3 is built from 15 residues. Germline-derived CDR1 and CDR2 are SGHAT and FQNNGV. J lost 7 bases, V lost 5 bases, and 10 bases had no gene match. The CDR3 loop reads CASSPGTSNWNEQFF. The CDR3 DNA is TGTGCCAGCAGCCCCGGGACTAGTAACTGGAATGAGCAGTTCTTC.

This clonotype turned up a few times. In DNA form, the CDR3 reads TGCGCCAGCAGCCCAGGACAGGGGGTGGCAAAACTGTTTTTT. Protein sequence: CASSPGQGVAKLFF. V usage is TRBV5-1 and J usage is TRBJ1-4; 10 bases agree with TRBD1. The CDR3 loop spans 14 amino acids. V shed 4 bases, J shed 10 bases, and the junction held 7 bases outside the gene matches. Per germline, CDR1 SGHRS and CDR2 YFSETQ.

This rearrangement joins TRBV7-6 to TRBJ2-2; perhaps TRBD1 as D (6 bases). There are 15 residues in the CDR3. Germline values: CDR1 SGHVS, CDR2 FNYEAQ. Trimming removed 4 bases from V and 4 bases from J, with 13 bases in between. CDR3 protein: CASSSGTWATGELFF. Written as DNA, the CDR3 is TGTGCCAGCAGCTCCGGGACATGGGCCACCGGGGAGCTGTTTTTT.

This clonotype was counted a few times. The CDR3 nucleotides are TGCGCCAGCAGCTTGGCCAACAGGGAATATGCCACCGGGGAGCTGTTTTTT. Protein sequence: CASSLANREYATGELFF. V is TRBV5-1 and J is TRBJ2-2; weak D call: TRBD1 (6 bases). This CDR3 is built from 17 residues. Per the germline V gene, CDR1 is SGHRS and CDR2 is YFSETQ. Trimming left V 0 bases short and J 4 bases short, with 16 bases between.

This clonotype was detected a few times. The J gene is TRBJ1-2, the V gene TRBV30; D gene uncertain. Between the trimmed V and J ends, which lost 8 bases and 4 bases, there was a span of 8 bases. The CDR3 length is 10 residues. Germline V gives CDR1 GTSNPN, CDR2 SVGIG (reference sequence). CDR3 loop: CAMDFYGYTF. The CDR3 DNA is TGTGCCATGGACTTCTATGGCTACACCTTC.

The chain carries TRBV27 and TRBJ1-2, with D possibly being TRBD1 (6 bases). Trimming removed 6 bases from V and 6 bases from J, with 11 bases in between. There are 12 residues in the CDR3. Germline values: CDR1 MNHEY, CDR2 SMNVEV (reference sequence). CDR3 protein: CASRRGLDGYTF. Here the CDR3 DNA reads TGTGCCAGCAGAAGGGGGTTGGATGGCTACACCTTC.

This clonotype was observed a few times. This rearrangement joins TRBV12-3 or TRBV12-4 to TRBJ1-5, with D perhaps TRBD1 (6 bases). V gave up 5 bases and J gave up 6 bases, with 11 bases separating them. The CDR3 totals 13 residues. CDR3 amino acids: CASSNLGGQPQHF. The CDR3 DNA reads TGTGCCAGCAGTAACCTAGGGGGTCAGCCCCAGCATTTT.

This clonotype was seen repeatedly, ten times or more. CDR3 DNA sequence: TGTGCCAGCAGTACGGGAGCTCTAGCCAAAAACATTCAGTACTTC. As protein: CASSTGALAKNIQYF. The rearrangement joins TRBV6-5 to TRBJ2-4; maybe TRBD2 (6 bases). Trimming stripped 5 bases from V and 0 bases from J, with 11 bases between. This CDR3 spans 15 amino acids. In germline, CDR1 is MNHEY, CDR2 SVGAGI.

V usage is TRBV29-1 and J usage is TRBJ2-7; TRBD1 agrees at 11 bases. V shed 5 bases and J 3 bases; nucleotides not matched to a gene: 6. Germline V gene sequence: CDR1 SQVTM, CDR2 ANQGSEA. There are 14 residues in the CDR3. The CDR3 coding sequence is TGCAGCGTTCCCGCCGGGACAGGGGGCTACGAGCAGTACTTC. Translating it yields CSVPAGTGGYEQYF.

The rearrangement joins TRBV19 to TRBJ1-5; 9 bases agree with TRBD1. The germline gives CDR1 LNHDA, CDR2 SQIVND (reference sequence). V lost 6 bases to trimming and J lost 6 bases; unmatched junction nucleotides: 3. This CDR3 spans 13 amino acids. CDR3 protein: CASRDRGIQPQHF. CDR3 nucleotide sequence: TGTGCCAGTAGAGACAGGGGGATTCAGCCCCAGCATTTT.

This clonotype was picked up a small number of times. The CDR3 sequence is CASSQDSGPYEQYF. CDR3 DNA sequence: TGCGCCAGCAGCCAAGATTCTGGGCCCTACGAGCAGTACTTC. V usage is TRBV4-3 and J usage is TRBJ2-7; D is unclear. Trimming removed 0 bases from V and 2 bases from J, with 8 bases in between. CDR3 length: 14 amino acids. Germline CDR1 is LGHNA and CDR2 is YSLEER.

The chain couples TRBV11-1 to TRBJ2-7; D unclear. V dropped 1 base and J dropped 3 bases, with 10 bases sitting between them. This CDR3 is 14 amino acids long. Looked up from germline, CDR1 is SGHAT and CDR2 is FQDESV (reference sequence). CDR3 amino acids: CASSLGTRLYEQYF. The CDR3 nucleotides are TGTGCCAGCAGCTTAGGTACCCGGCTCTACGAGCAGTACTTC.

This clonotype was seen repeatedly, ten times or more. The chain uses TRBV5-1 and TRBJ1-1; perhaps TRBD1 as D (6 bases). This CDR3 is 16 amino acids long. V gave up 4 bases and J gave up 0 bases, with 16 bases separating them. The germline CDR1 and CDR2 sequences are SGHRS and YFSETQ. The CDR3 reads CASSPLGGNMNTEAFF. In nucleotides, the CDR3 is TGCGCCAGCAGCCCGTTAGGGGGAAATATGAACACTGAAGCTTTCTTT.

This clonotype was counted a few times. CDR3 sequence (DNA): TGTGCCAGCACACAGCGTGGTCCCTACAATGAGCAGTTCTTC. Translated, it gives CASTQRGPYNEQFF. The V gene is TRBV12-3 or TRBV12-4, the J gene TRBJ2-1, with unresolved D. V lost 7 bases to trimming and J lost 2 bases, with 12 bases between them. This CDR3 has 14 amino acids.